The rows below give T cell receptor beta chains drawn from one sample of a study of cytomegalovirus exposure and HLA in healthy donors. Here immunoSEQ multiplex PCR was the method, and the copy in TCRdb shows in-frame clones only, minus some. The sample consists of about 84,000 clones, 85% to 90% of them appearing once. The sequenced material came from PBMCs. These receptor sequences come from a man younger than 35 in good health and CMV-seronegative. CDR3s include the opening cysteine and the closing phenylalanine or tryptophan. A D gene is named only where the DNA matches it firmly. Clone size appears in some rows only: once, few, many, or a class for an expanded clone.

j_gene: TRBJ2-1
d_gene: TRBD2
abundance: .
v_gene: TRBV5-1
CDR3aa: CASSTGLAGLGEQFF
CDR3nt: TGCGCCAGCAGCACAGGACTAGCGGGACTCGGAGAGCAGTTCTTC

j_gene: TRBJ2-7
d_gene: TRBD2
abundance: .
v_gene: TRBV19
CDR3aa: CASAALAGHYEQYF
CDR3nt: TGTGCCAGTGCCGCCCTAGCGGGACACTACGAGCAGTACTTC

j_gene: TRBJ2-5
d_gene: TRBD1
abundance: once
v_gene: TRBV5-4
CDR3aa: CASSPKGQGSSGPQETQYF
CDR3nt: TGTGCCAGCAGCCCGAAGGGACAGGGCTCCTCAGGTCCTCAAGAGACCCAGTACTTC

j_gene: TRBJ2-2
d_gene: TRBD2
abundance: .
v_gene: TRBV9
CDR3aa: CASSATSSGRNTGELFF
CDR3nt: TGTGCCAGCAGCGCTACTTCTAGCGGGAGAAACACCGGGGAGCTGTTTTTT

j_gene: TRBJ2-1
d_gene: TRBD2
abundance: .
v_gene: TRBV29-1
CDR3aa: CSVPGLAGSYNEQFF
CDR3nt: TGCAGCGTGCCGGGACTAGCGGGCTCCTACAATGAGCAGTTCTTC

j_gene: TRBJ2-1
d_gene: TRBD2
abundance: .
v_gene: TRBV5-1
CDR3aa: CASSRGTSGSYNEQFF
CDR3nt: TGCGCCAGCAGCCGCGGGACTAGCGGGAGCTACAATGAGCAGTTCTTC

j_gene: TRBJ2-1
d_gene: TRBD2
abundance: once
v_gene: TRBV5-1
CDR3aa: CASSSLSGGEQFF
CDR3nt: TGCGCCAGCAGCTCCCTCTCGGGGGGTGAGCAGTTCTTC

j_gene: TRBJ2-1
d_gene: .
abundance: .
v_gene: TRBV21-1
CDR3aa: CASSKSQGQFLLGEQFF
CDR3nt: TGTGCCAGCAGCAAATCGCAGGGTCAGTTTTTGTTAGGCGAGCAGTTCTTC

j_gene: TRBJ2-5
d_gene: .
abundance: once
v_gene: TRBV5-4
CDR3aa: CATRSLGAETQYF
CDR3nt: TGTGCCACCAGGAGCCTTGGAGCTGAGACCCAGTACTTC

j_gene: TRBJ2-6
d_gene: .
abundance: once
v_gene: TRBV6-6
CDR3aa: CASSSDGANVLTF
CDR3nt: TGTGCCAGCAGTTCAGATGGGGCCAACGTCCTGACTTTC

j_gene: TRBJ2-7
d_gene: .
abundance: .
v_gene: TRBV2
CDR3aa: CASSELTSNEQYF
CDR3nt: TGTGCCAGCAGTGAGTTAACATCCAACGAGCAGTACTTC

j_gene: TRBJ1-1
d_gene: TRBD1
abundance: .
v_gene: TRBV19
CDR3aa: CASSRPGQGDTEAFF
CDR3nt: TGTGCCAGTAGTAGACCGGGACAGGGTGACACTGAAGCTTTCTTT

j_gene: TRBJ1-2
d_gene: .
abundance: .
v_gene: TRBV6-5
CDR3aa: CASRGQGTYGYTF
CDR3nt: TGTGCCAGCAGAGGGCAGGGTACCTATGGCTACACCTTC

j_gene: TRBJ2-7
d_gene: TRBD1
abundance: .
v_gene: TRBV5-1
CDR3aa: CASSLLGQGSYEQYF
CDR3nt: TGCGCCAGCAGCTTGTTAGGACAGGGGTCCTACGAGCAGTACTTC

j_gene: TRBJ2-7
d_gene: .
abundance: .
v_gene: TRBV12-1
CDR3aa: CASSFPPQQVPGNEQYF
CDR3nt: TGTGCCAGCAGCTTTCCCCCACAACAGGTTCCGGGTAACGAGCAGTACTTC

j_gene: TRBJ2-3
d_gene: TRBD1
abundance: .
v_gene: TRBV11-1
CDR3aa: CASSLMAKGARTDTQYF
CDR3nt: TGTGCCAGCAGCTTAATGGCTAAGGGGGCGAGGACAGATACGCAGTATTTT

j_gene: TRBJ1-2
d_gene: .
abundance: few
v_gene: TRBV5-6
CDR3aa: CASSLRVQGPPTAGYTF
CDR3nt: TGTGCCAGCAGCTTGAGGGTTCAGGGGCCACCTACGGCTGGCTACACCTTC

j_gene: TRBJ1-3
d_gene: TRBD1
abundance: .
v_gene: TRBV10-3
CDR3aa: CAISYGTATRNTIYF
CDR3nt: TGTGCCATCAGTTATGGGACAGCGACGAGAAACACCATATATTTT

j_gene: TRBJ1-5
d_gene: .
abundance: .
v_gene: TRBV28
CDR3aa: CASSLPPGVDQPQHF
CDR3nt: TGTGCCAGCAGTTTACCGCCAGGCGTCGATCAGCCCCAGCATTTT

j_gene: TRBJ2-6
d_gene: .
abundance: .
v_gene: TRBV4-2
CDR3aa: CASSQDPAGSGANVLTF
CDR3nt: TGTGCCAGCAGCCAAGATCCGGCAGGCTCTGGGGCCAACGTCCTGACTTTC

j_gene: TRBJ2-1
d_gene: .
abundance: .
v_gene: TRBV7-6
CDR3aa: CASSPLPSRVDEQFF
CDR3nt: TGTGCCAGCAGCCCGCTTCCTAGTAGAGTCGATGAGCAGTTCTTC

j_gene: TRBJ1-2
d_gene: .
abundance: .
v_gene: TRBV4-1
CDR3aa: CASSQEGVGQHYGYTF
CDR3nt: TGCGCCAGCAGCCAAGAAGGGGTGGGGCAGCACTATGGCTACACCTTC

j_gene: TRBJ1-5
d_gene: TRBD1
abundance: once
v_gene: TRBV6-6
CDR3aa: CASRSTGVGQPQHF
CDR3nt: TGTGCCAGCAGATCTACAGGGGTAGGTCAGCCCCAGCATTTT

j_gene: TRBJ2-3
d_gene: TRBD2
abundance: .
v_gene: TRBV7-9
CDR3aa: CASSFFPSGRTDTQYF
CDR3nt: TGTGCCAGCAGCTTTTTCCCTAGCGGGAGGACAGATACGCAGTATTTT

j_gene: TRBJ1-2
d_gene: .
abundance: .
v_gene: TRBV18
CDR3aa: CASSPGTPAGYTF
CDR3nt: TGTGCCAGCTCTCCCGGGACACCCGCCGGCTACACCTTC

j_gene: TRBJ1-4
d_gene: .
abundance: .
v_gene: TRBV5-6
CDR3aa: CASSLAGTFNEKLFF
CDR3nt: TGTGCCAGCAGCTTGGCGGGTACGTTTAATGAAAAACTGTTTTTT

j_gene: TRBJ2-7
d_gene: .
abundance: .
v_gene: TRBV28
CDR3aa: CAINGLYEQYF
CDR3nt: TGTGCCATAAACGGGTTGTACGAGCAGTACTTC

j_gene: TRBJ1-1
d_gene: .
abundance: .
v_gene: TRBV19
CDR3aa: CASNWGLAEAFF
CDR3nt: TGTGCCAGTAATTGGGGACTCGCCGAAGCTTTCTTT

j_gene: TRBJ1-5
d_gene: .
abundance: .
v_gene: TRBV19
CDR3aa: CASSIDRTSYSNQPQHF
CDR3nt: TGTGCCAGTAGTATAGATCGGACATCTTATAGCAATCAGCCCCAGCATTTT

j_gene: TRBJ1-4
d_gene: .
abundance: once
v_gene: TRBV7-9
CDR3aa: CASSLLNEKLFF
CDR3nt: TGTGCCAGCAGCTTATTAAATGAAAAACTGTTTTTT

j_gene: TRBJ1-1
d_gene: .
abundance: .
v_gene: TRBV25-1
CDR3aa: CASSYEGVSEAFF
CDR3nt: TGTGCCAGCAGCTACGAAGGGGTCTCTGAAGCTTTCTTT

j_gene: TRBJ2-7
d_gene: .
abundance: .
v_gene: TRBV5-6
CDR3aa: CASSTLDYEQYF
CDR3nt: TGTGCCAGCAGCACGCTAGATTACGAGCAGTACTTC

j_gene: TRBJ2-7
d_gene: TRBD2
abundance: once
v_gene: TRBV30
CDR3aa: CAWSSGTRYEQYF
CDR3nt: TGTGCCTGGAGTAGCGGGACCCGCTACGAGCAGTACTTC